This T cell receptor beta chain was sequenced during a study of cytomegalovirus exposure and HLA in healthy donors. Germline CDR1 MNHEY, CDR2 SMNVEV (reference sequence). CDR3 length: 15 amino acids. Trimming at V came to 5 bases and at J to 1 base, leaving 4 bases not matched to a gene. PCR primers comprised 60 Vbeta and 13 Jbeta primers. Some clones are missing from TCRdb's copy, which holds only in-frame ones; the method was immunoSEQ multiplex PCR. The data hold some 130,000 clones, with 55% to 75% observed a single time. Sequencing was done on a sample of PBMCs. The chain links TRBV27 to TRBJ1-1; 10 nucleotides agree with TRBD1. This TCR was recovered from a man aged 50-59 years in good health and CMV-seropositive. CDR3 sequence reads: CASSPRTGGNTEAFF. The CDR3 coding sequence is TGTGCCAGCAGTCCACGGACAGGGGGGAACACTGAAGCTTTCTTT.